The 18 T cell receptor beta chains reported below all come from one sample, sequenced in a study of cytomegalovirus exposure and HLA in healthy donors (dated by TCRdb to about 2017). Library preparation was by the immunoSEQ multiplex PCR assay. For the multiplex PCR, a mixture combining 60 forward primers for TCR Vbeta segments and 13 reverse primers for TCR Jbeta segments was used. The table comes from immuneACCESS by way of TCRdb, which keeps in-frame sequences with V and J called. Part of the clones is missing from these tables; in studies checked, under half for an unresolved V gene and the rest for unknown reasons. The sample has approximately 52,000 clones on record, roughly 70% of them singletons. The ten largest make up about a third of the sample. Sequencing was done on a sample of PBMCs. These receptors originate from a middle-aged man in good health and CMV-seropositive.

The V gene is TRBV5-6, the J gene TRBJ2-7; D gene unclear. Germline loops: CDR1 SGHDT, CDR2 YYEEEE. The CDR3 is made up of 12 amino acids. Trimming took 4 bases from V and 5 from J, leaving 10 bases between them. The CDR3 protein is CASSLGTHEQYF. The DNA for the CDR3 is TGTGCCAGCAGCCTAGGTACTCACGAGCAGTACTTC. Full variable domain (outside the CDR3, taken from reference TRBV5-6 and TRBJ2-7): DAGVTQSPTHLIKTRGQQVTLRCSPKSGHDTVSWYQQALGQGPQFIFQYYEEEERQRGNFPDRFSGHQFPNYSSELNVNALLLGDSALYLCASSLGTHEQYFGPGTRLTVT.

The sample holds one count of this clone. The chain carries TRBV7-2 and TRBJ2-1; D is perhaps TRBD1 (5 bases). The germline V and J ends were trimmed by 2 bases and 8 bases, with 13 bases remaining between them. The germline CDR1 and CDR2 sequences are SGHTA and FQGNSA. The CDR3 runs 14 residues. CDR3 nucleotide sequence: TGTGCCAGCAGCTTAATGACAGAGACTGATGAGCAGTTCTTC. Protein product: CASSLMTETDEQFF.

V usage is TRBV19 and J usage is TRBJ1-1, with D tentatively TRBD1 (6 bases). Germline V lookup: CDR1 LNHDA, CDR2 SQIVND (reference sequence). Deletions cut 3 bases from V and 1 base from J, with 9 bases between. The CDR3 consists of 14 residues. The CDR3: CASSIGQPNTEAFF. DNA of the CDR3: TGTGCCAGTAGTATTGGACAGCCGAACACTGAAGCTTTCTTT.

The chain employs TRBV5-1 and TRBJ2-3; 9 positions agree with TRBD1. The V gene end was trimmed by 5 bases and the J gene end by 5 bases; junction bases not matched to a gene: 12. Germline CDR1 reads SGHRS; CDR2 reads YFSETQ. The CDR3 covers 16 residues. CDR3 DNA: TGCGCCAGCAGGGGCACAGGGGGCGCGATTGAAGATACGCAGTATTTT. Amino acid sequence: CASRGTGGAIEDTQYF.

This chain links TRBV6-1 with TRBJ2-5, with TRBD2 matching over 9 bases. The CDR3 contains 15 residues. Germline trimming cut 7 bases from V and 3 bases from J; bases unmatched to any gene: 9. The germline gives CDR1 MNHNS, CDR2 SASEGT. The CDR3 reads CASTAAGGSKETQYF. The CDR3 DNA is TGTGCCAGCACCGCAGCGGGGGGAAGTAAAGAGACCCAGTACTTC.

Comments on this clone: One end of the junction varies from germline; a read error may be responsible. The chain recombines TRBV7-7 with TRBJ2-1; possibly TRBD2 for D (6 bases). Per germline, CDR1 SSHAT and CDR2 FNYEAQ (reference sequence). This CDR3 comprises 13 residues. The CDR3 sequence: CASSLAEADEQFF. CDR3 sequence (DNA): TGTGCTAGCAGCTTAGCGGAGGCGGATGAGCAGTTCTTC.

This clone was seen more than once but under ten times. CDR3 amino acids: CASSSDRDRVYEQYF. DNA of the CDR3: TGTGCCAGCAGCTCCGACCGGGACAGGGTCTACGAGCAGTACTTC. V gene TRBV7-9 combines with J gene TRBJ2-7, with 9 bases identical to TRBD1. V gave up 4 bases and J gave up 3 bases; unmatched junction bases: 7. CDR3 length: 15 residues. Germline-derived CDR1 and CDR2 are SEHNR and FQNEAQ (reference sequence). Variable domain in full (rest from reference TRBV7-9 and TRBJ2-7): DTGVSQNPRHKITKRGQNVTFRCDPISEHNRLYWYRQTLGQGPEFLTYFQNEAQLEKSRLLSDRFSAERPKGSFSTLEIQRTEQGDSAMYLCASSSDRDRVYEQYFGPGTRLTVT.

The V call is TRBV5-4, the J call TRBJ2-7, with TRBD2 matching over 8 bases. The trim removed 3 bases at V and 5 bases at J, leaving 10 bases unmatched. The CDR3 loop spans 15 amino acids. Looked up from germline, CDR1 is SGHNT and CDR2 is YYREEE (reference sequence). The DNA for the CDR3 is TGTGCCAGCAGCTCCCCGGGACTAGAGCCCGACGAGCAGTACTTC. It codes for CASSSPGLEPDEQYF.

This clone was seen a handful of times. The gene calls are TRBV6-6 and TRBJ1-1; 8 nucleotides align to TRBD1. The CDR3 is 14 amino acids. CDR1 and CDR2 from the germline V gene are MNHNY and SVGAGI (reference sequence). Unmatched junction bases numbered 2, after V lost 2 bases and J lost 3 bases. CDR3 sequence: CASSYQGADTEAFF. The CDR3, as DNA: TGTGCCAGCAGTTACCAGGGGGCCGACACTGAAGCTTTCTTT.

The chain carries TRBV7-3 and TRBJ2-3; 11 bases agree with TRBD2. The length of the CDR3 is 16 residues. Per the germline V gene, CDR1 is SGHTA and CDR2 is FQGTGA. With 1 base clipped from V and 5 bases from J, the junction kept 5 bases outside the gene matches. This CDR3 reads CASSLNSGGAQDTQYF. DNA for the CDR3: TGTGCCAGCAGCTTAAATAGCGGGGGGGCCCAAGATACGCAGTATTTT. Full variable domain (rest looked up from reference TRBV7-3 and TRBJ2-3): GAGVSQTPSNKVTEKGKYVELRCDPISGHTALYWYRQSLGQGPEFLIYFQGTGAADDSGLPNDRFFAVRPEGSVSTLKIQRTERGDSAVYLCASSLNSGGAQDTQYFGPGTRLTVL.

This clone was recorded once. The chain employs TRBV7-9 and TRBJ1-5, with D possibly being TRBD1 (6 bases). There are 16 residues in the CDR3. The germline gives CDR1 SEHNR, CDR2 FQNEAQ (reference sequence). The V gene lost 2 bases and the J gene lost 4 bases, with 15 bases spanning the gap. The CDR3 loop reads CASSLLTGGRNQPQHF. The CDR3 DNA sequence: TGTGCCAGCAGCTTATTGACAGGCGGACGGAATCAGCCCCAGCATTTT.

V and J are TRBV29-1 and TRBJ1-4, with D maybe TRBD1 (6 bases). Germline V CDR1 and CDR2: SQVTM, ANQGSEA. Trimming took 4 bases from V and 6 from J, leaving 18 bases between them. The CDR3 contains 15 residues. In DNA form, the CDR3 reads TGCAGCGTTGCAACAGGGTCAAAGGTATATGAAAAACTGTTTTTT. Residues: CSVATGSKVYEKLFF.

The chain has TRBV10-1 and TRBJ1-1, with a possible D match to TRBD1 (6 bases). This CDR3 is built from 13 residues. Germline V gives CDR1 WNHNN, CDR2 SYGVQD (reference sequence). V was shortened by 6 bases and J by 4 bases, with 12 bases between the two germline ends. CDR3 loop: CASRQDRITEAFF. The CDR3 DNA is TGCGCCAGCAGGCAAGACAGGATCACTGAAGCTTTCTTT.

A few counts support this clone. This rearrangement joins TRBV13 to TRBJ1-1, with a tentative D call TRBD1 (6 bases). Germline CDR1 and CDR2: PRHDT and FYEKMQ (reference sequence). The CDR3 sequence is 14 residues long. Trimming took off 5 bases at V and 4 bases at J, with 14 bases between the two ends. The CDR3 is CASSPGQRGTEAFF. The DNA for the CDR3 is TGTGCCAGCAGCCCCGGACAGCGTGGCACTGAAGCTTTCTTT.

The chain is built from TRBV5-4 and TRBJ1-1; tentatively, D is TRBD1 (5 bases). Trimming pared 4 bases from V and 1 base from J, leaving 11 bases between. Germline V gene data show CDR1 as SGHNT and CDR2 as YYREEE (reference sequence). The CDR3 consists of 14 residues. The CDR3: CASSTGGTNTEAFF. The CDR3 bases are TGTGCCAGCAGCACCGGGGGGACGAACACTGAAGCTTTCTTT.

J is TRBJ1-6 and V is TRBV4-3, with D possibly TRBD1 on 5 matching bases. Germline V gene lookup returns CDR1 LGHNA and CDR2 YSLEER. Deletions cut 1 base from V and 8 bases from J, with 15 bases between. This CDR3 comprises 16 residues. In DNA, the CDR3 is TGCGCCAGCAGCCAAGCAGGGTTTGAAGTGGATTCACCCCTCCACTTT. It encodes CASSQAGFEVDSPLHF.

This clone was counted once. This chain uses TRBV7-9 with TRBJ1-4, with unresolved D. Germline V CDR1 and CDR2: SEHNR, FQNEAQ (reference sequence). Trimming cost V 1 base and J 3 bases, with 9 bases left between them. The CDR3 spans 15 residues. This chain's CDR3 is CASSLGLRANEKLFF. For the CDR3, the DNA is TGTGCCAGCAGCTTAGGTCTTCGGGCTAATGAAAAACTGTTTTTT.

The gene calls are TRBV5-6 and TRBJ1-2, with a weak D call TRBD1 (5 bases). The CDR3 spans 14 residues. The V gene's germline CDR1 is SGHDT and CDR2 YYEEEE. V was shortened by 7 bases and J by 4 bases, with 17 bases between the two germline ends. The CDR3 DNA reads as TGTGCCAGCGGGGAATGGGGCATAGGCTATGGCTACACCTTC. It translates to CASGEWGIGYGYTF.